The 18 T cell receptor beta chains below come from one sample, sequenced in a study of blood T cell repertoires in COVID-19. Using immunoSEQ multiplex PCR, the repertoire was profiled, and TCRdb retains in-frame clones only, with some absent. The data hold some 50,000 clones, with approximately 87% observed a single time. The source material was peripheral blood. The receptor set was obtained from a man between 50 and 59 years old with acute or convalescent COVID-19.

The V call is TRBV28, the J call TRBJ1-2; possible D gene TRBD1, 6 bases. Germline lookup yields CDR1 MDHEN and CDR2 SYDVKM. The CDR3 extends over 14 amino acids. Trimming stripped 4 bases from V and 5 bases from J, with 14 bases between. The CDR3 nucleotides read TGTGCCAGCAGTTCTTCCGGGACACTTTATGGCTACACCTTC. The encoded protein is CASSSSGTLYGYTF.

This clone was seen just once. The rearrangement links TRBV5-1 to TRBJ2-5; D remains ambiguous. The CDR3 length is 14 residues. V lost 4 bases to trimming and J lost 5 bases, with 15 bases between them. CDR1 is SGHRS and CDR2 is YFSETQ in the germline V gene. CDR3 protein: CASSPEVGPETQYF. DNA of the CDR3: TGCGCCAGCAGCCCCGAGGTAGGTCCGGAGACCCAGTACTTC.

The V gene is TRBV2, the J gene TRBJ2-2; D not certain. V was cut by 8 bases and J by 2 bases, with 12 bases left in between. CDR3 size: 14 residues. Germline CDR1 reads SNHLY; CDR2 reads FYNNEI. CDR3 in amino acids: CASYEQPNTGELFF. The CDR3 nucleotides are TGTGCCAGCTACGAACAGCCAAACACCGGGGAGCTGTTTTTT. Filled out from reference TRBV2 and TRBJ2-2, the complete variable domain reads EPEVTQTPSHQVTQMGQEVILRCVPISNHLYFYWYRQILGQKVEFLVSFYNNEISEKSEIFDDQFSVERPDGSNFTLKIRSTKLEDSAMYFCASYEQPNTGELFFGEGSRLTVL.

The rearrangement links TRBV3-1 (or the pseudogene TRBV3-2) to TRBJ1-1; possibly TRBD1 for D (5 bases). The CDR3 has 14 amino acids. V lost 7 bases and J lost 1, with 13 bases in between. Per the germline V gene, CDR1 is LGHDT and CDR2 is YNNKEL (reference sequence). CDR3 sequence reads: CASKMGLTNTEAFF. The DNA of the CDR3 is TGTGCCAGCAAAATGGGACTGACGAACACTGAAGCTTTCTTT.

The chain joins TRBV5-5 to TRBJ2-1; 7 bases are shared with TRBD1. V shed 4 bases and J 0 bases; nucleotides not matched to a gene: 7. This CDR3 is 16 amino acids long. Germline CDR1 reads SGHKS; CDR2 reads YYEKEE (reference sequence). Written as DNA, the CDR3 is TGTGCCAGCAGCCCACAGGGGAGTACCTCCTACAATGAGCAGTTCTTC. Translated: CASSPQGSTSYNEQFF.

This chain connects TRBV6-5 to TRBJ1-1, with 9 positions matching TRBD1. The V segment lost 6 bases and the J segment 3 bases; nucleotides outside the gene matches: 2. The V gene's germline CDR1 is MNHEY and CDR2 SVGAGI. This CDR3 comprises 13 residues. CDR3 sequence reads: CASRQGAYTEAFF. The CDR3 coding sequence is TGTGCCAGCAGACAGGGGGCGTACACTGAAGCTTTCTTT.

V gene TRBV3-1 (or the pseudogene TRBV3-2) combines with J gene TRBJ2-5; D call uncertain. Trimming left V 1 base short and J 3 bases short, with 12 bases between. Germline V lookup: CDR1 LGHDT, CDR2 YNNKEL (reference sequence). CDR3 length: 15 amino acids. This chain's CDR3 is CASSQAGPAKETQYF. CDR3 nucleotides: TGTGCCAGCAGCCAAGCTGGCCCCGCAAAAGAGACCCAGTACTTC.

The gene calls are TRBV6-4 and TRBJ1-2; 10 positions agree with TRBD1. The germline V gene has CDR1 MRHNA and CDR2 SNTAGT. The CDR3 loop spans 15 amino acids. With V trimmed by 6 bases and J by 7 bases, 11 bases remained unmatched. The CDR3 nucleotides read TGTGCCAGCAGCCTAACGACAGGGGGCGACGGTGGCTACACCTTC. This sequence encodes CASSLTTGGDGGYTF.

The rearrangement uses TRBV28 and TRBJ1-2; D is perhaps TRBD1 (5 bases). This CDR3 is 12 amino acids long. V shed 2 bases and J shed 7 bases, with 8 bases lying between them. The germline V gene has CDR1 MDHEN and CDR2 SYDVKM. Written as DNA, the CDR3 is TGTGCCAGCAGTTTAGGGGGGGTTGGCTACACCTTC. Its translation: CASSLGGVGYTF.

The chain couples TRBV7-3 to TRBJ2-1, with TRBD1 matching over 7 bases. The V gene's germline CDR1 is SGHTA and CDR2 FQGTGA. The V and J ends lost 5 bases and 2 bases, in that order; junction bases with no gene match: 6. The CDR3 loop spans 15 amino acids. The CDR3 DNA is TGTGCCAGCAGCCCCAACAGGGGACCCTACAATGAGCAGTTCTTC. Translated, it gives CASSPNRGPYNEQFF.

This clone has only a few counts. The CDR3 bases are TGTGCTAGTGGTTTGGCGGGACAGCAGGACCAAAACACCATATATTTT. It specifies CASGLAGQQDQNTIYF. The chain has TRBV12-5 and TRBJ1-3; TRBD1 matches 7 bases. This CDR3 spans 16 amino acids. The trim removed 1 base at V and 6 bases at J, leaving 9 bases unmatched. CDR1 LGHNT and CDR2 FRNRAP come from the germline V gene.

The J gene is TRBJ1-3, the V gene TRBV6-5; possible D gene TRBD1, 5 bases. The CDR3 length is 14 residues. Germline lookup yields CDR1 MNHEY and CDR2 SVGAGI. V gave up 4 bases and J gave up 3 bases, with 10 bases separating them. DNA for the CDR3: TGTGCCAGCAGTTCAGGGCTATATGGAAACACCATATATTTT. Translated, it gives CASSSGLYGNTIYF.

The chain has TRBV10-3 and TRBJ2-1; D might be TRBD2 (6 bases). This CDR3 contains 15 residues. Germline values: CDR1 ENHRY, CDR2 SYGVKD. The V end lost 3 bases, the J end lost 0 bases, and 9 bases lay between the germline ends. This CDR3 reads CAISDRGDSYNEQFF. Here the CDR3 DNA reads TGTGCCATCAGTGATCGCGGGGACTCCTACAATGAGCAGTTCTTC.

This chain joins TRBV5-1 and TRBJ2-1, with 8 positions matching TRBD1. V dropped 5 bases and J dropped 5; count of bases not matched to a gene: 18. This CDR3 comprises 18 residues. Germline assignment: CDR1 SGHRS and CDR2 YFSETQ. Here the CDR3 DNA reads TGCGCCAGCAGATCGTGGCAGGGGGCCTCCGGGCCCCACAATGAGCAGTTCTTC. This translates into CASRSWQGASGPHNEQFF. Full variable domain (rest looked up from reference TRBV5-1 and TRBJ2-1): KAGVTQTPRYLIKTRGQQVTLSCSPISGHRSVSWYQQTPGQGLQFLFEYFSETQRNKGNFPGRFSGRQFSNSRSEMNVSTLELGDSALYLCASRSWQGASGPHNEQFFGPGTRLTVL.

As to this clone: Other nucleotide sequences from this sample produce the same CDR3. The rearrangement uses TRBV5-1 and TRBJ2-2, with a tentative D call TRBD2 (6 bases). With 2 bases removed from V and 1 base from J, the gap between germline ends came to 15 bases. This CDR3 has 17 residues. Germline CDR1 is SGHRS and CDR2 is YFSETQ. CDR3 sequence reads: CASSFDLDGGNTGELFF. The CDR3 DNA reads TGCGCCAGCAGCTTCGATCTTGACGGGGGGAACACCGGGGAGCTGTTTTTT.

V and J are TRBV5-4 and TRBJ2-1; 7 nucleotides align to TRBD2. The ends lost 6 bases at V and 0 bases at J; junction bases unmatched: 9. The germline V gene has CDR1 SGHNT and CDR2 YYREEE (reference sequence). The CDR3 contains 16 residues. The CDR3 DNA is TGTGCCAGCACCCAATGGGGGAGGGGCTCCTACAATGAGCAGTTCTTC. This translates into CASTQWGRGSYNEQFF.

J is TRBJ2-7 and V is TRBV19, with 10 bases identical to TRBD1. The V and J ends lost 4 bases and 3 bases, in that order; junction bases with no gene match: 9. This CDR3 is built from 16 residues. Germline loops: CDR1 LNHDA, CDR2 SQIVND (reference sequence). The CDR3 sequence is CASSRSPGTGVYEQYF. As DNA, the CDR3 is TGTGCCAGTAGTAGGTCCCCTGGGACAGGGGTCTACGAGCAGTACTTC.

The rearrangement uses TRBV19 and TRBJ1-3; TRBD1 matches at 10 bases. Losses at the gene ends were 1 base for V and 0 bases for J; bases not matched to a gene: 6. Germline V gene lookup returns CDR1 LNHDA and CDR2 SQIVND (reference sequence). This CDR3 comprises 18 residues. This CDR3 is CASSIGSGQGHSGNTIYF. CDR3 bases: TGTGCCAGTAGTATAGGGTCGGGACAGGGGCACTCTGGAAACACCATATATTTT.